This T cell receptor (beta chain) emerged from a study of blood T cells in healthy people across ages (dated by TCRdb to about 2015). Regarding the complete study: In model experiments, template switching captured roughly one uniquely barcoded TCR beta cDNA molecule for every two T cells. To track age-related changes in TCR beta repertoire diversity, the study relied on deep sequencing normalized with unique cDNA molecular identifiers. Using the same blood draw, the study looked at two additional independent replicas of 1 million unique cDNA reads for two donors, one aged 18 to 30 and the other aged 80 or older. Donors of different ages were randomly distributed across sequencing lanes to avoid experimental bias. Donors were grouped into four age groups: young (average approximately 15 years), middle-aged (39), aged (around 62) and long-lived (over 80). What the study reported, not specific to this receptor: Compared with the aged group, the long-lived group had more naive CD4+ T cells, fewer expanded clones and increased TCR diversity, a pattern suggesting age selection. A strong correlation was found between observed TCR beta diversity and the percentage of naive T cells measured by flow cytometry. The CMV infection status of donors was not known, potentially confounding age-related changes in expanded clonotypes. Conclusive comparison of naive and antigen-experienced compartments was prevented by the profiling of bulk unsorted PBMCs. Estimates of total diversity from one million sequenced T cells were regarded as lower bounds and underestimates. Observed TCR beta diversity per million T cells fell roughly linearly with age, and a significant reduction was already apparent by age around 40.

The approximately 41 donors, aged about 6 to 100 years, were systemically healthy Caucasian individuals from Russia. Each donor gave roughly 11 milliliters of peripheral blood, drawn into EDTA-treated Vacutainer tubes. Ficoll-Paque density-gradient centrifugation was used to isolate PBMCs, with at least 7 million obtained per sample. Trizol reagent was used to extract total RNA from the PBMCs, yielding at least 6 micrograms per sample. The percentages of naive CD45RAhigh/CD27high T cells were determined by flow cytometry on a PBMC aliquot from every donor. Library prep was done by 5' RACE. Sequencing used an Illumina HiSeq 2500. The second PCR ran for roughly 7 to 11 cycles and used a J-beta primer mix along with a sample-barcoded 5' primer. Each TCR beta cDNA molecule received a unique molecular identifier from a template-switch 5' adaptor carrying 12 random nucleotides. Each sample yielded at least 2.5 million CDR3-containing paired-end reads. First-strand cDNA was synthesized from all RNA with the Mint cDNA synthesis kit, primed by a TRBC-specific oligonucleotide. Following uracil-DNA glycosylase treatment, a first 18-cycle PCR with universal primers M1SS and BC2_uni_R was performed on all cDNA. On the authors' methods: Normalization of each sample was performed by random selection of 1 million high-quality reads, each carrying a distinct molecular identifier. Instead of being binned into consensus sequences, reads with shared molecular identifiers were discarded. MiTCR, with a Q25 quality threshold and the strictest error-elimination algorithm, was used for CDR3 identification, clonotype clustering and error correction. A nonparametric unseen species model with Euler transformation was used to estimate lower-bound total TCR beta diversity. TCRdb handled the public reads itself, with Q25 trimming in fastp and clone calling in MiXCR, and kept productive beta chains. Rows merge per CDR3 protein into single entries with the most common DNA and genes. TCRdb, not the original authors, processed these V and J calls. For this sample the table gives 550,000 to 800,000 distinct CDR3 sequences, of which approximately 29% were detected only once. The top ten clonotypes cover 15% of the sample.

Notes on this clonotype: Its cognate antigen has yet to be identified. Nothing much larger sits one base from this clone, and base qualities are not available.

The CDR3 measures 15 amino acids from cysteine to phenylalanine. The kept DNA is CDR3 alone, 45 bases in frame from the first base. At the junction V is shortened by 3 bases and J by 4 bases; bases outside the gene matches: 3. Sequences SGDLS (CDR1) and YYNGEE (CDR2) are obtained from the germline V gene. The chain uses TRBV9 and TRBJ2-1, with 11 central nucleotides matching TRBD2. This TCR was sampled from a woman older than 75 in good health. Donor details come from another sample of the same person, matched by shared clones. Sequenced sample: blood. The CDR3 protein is CASSAASGGYNEQFF. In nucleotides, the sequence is TGTGCCAGCAGCGCGGCTAGCGGGGGGTACAATGAGCAGTTCTTC.